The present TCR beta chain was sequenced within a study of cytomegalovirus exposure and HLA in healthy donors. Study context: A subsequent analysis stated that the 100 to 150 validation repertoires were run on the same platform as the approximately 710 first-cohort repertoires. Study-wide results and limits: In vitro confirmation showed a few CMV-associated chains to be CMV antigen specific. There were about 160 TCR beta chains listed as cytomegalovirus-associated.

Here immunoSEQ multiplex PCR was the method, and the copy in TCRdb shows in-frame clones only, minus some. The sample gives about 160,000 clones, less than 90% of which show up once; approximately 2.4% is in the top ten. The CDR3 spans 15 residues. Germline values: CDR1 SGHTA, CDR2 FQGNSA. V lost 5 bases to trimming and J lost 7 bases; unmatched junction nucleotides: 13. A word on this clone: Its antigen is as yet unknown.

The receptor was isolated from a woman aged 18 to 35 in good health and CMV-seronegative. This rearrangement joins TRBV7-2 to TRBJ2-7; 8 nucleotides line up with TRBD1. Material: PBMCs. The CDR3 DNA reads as TGTGCCAGCAGCCGAGGACAGGGAGCCTCAGGGGAGCAGTACTTC. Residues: CASSRGQGASGEQYF. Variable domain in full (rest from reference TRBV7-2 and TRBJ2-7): GAGVSQSPSNKVTEKGKDVELRCDPISGHTALYWYRQSLGQGLEFLIYFQGNSAPDKSGLPSDRFSAERTGGSVSTLTIQRTQQEDSAVYLCASSRGQGASGEQYFGPGTRLTVT.